A selection of T cell receptor beta chains follows, all from one sample in a study of blood T cell repertoires in COVID-19. Profiling relied on immunoSEQ multiplex PCR, and the TCRdb table lists in-frame clones only, not all of them. The top ten clones hold roughly 13% of a sample with about 130,000 clones, roughly 81% of them seen once. The specimen sequenced was peripheral blood. The receptors were sampled from a human donor in a cohort sampled during active COVID-19. CDR3s include the opening cysteine and the closing phenylalanine or tryptophan. A D gene is named only where the DNA matches it firmly. Rows may omit the clone size; those that give it use once, few, many or a size class.

clone_size	d_call	j_call	v_call	cdr3_aa	cdr3_nt
.	.	TRBJ1-5	TRBV4-1	CASSQDEDFAGQPQHF	TGCGCCAGCAGCCAAGATGAGGACTTTGCTGGGCAGCCCCAGCATTTT
.	TRBD2	TRBJ2-1	TRBV29-1	CSVAGLAGSMDYNEQFF	TGCAGCGTCGCTGGACTAGCGGGGTCTATGGACTACAATGAGCAGTTCTTC
once	TRBD2	TRBJ2-4	TRBV6-7	CASRLLDPATSGGKNIQYF	TGTGCCAGCAGATTACTCGATCCCGCAACTAGCGGGGGGAAGAACATTCAGTACTTC
.	TRBD2	TRBJ2-1	TRBV19	CASSILLAGVTYNEQFF	TGTGCCAGTAGTATACTTCTAGCGGGGGTCACCTACAATGAGCAGTTCTTC
.	TRBD2	TRBJ2-1	TRBV6-6	CASSSPRGDEQFF	TGTGCCAGCAGTTCACCTCGGGGGGATGAGCAGTTCTTC
.	.	TRBJ2-1	TRBV20-1	CSASPPWTPYNEQFF	TGCAGTGCTAGTCCTCCTTGGACTCCCTACAATGAGCAGTTCTTC
.	.	TRBJ2-7	TRBV7-9	CASSLAAGGEQYF	TGTGCCAGCAGCTTAGCCGCTGGGGGGGAGCAGTACTTC
.	.	TRBJ2-5	TRBV19	CASSNGQIQETQYF	TGTGCCAGTAGTAACGGACAGATACAAGAGACCCAGTACTTC
.	.	TRBJ2-6	TRBV18	CASSPGSYYGANVLTF	TGTGCCAGCTCACCCGGGTCTTACTACGGGGCCAACGTCCTGACTTTC
.	.	TRBJ1-2	TRBV5-1	CASSSTGSSWGYTF	TGCGCCAGCAGCTCGACAGGCTCTAGTTGGGGCTACACCTTC
.	TRBD1	TRBJ1-1	TRBV10-1	CASSSNRGTEAFF	TGCGCCAGCAGTTCTAACAGGGGCACTGAAGCTTTCTTT
.	.	TRBJ2-1	TRBV7-3	CASKGAYNEQFF	TGTGCCAGCAAAGGGGCCTACAATGAGCAGTTCTTC
.	TRBD2	TRBJ2-5	TRBV28	CASSFGLAGGQETQYF	TGTGCCAGCAGTTTTGGGCTAGCGGGGGGACAAGAGACCCAGTACTTC
.	.	TRBJ2-5	TRBV7-2	CASSPRGGGAQYF	TGTGCCAGCAGCCCCCGTGGCGGAGGGGCCCAGTACTTC
.	.	TRBJ1-2	TRBV7-9	CASTMSGGEGYTF	TGTGCCAGCACCATGTCGGGGGGCGAAGGCTACACCTTC
.	.	TRBJ1-4	TRBV21-1	CASSKDRASPRANEKLFF	TGTGCCAGCAGCAAAGACAGGGCGTCCCCCCGGGCTAATGAAAAACTGTTTTTT
few	.	TRBJ1-1	TRBV15	CATSRGGGASGTEAFF	TGTGCCACCAGCAGAGGGGGCGGGGCTTCCGGGACTGAAGCTTTCTTT
.	TRBD1	TRBJ2-1	TRBV3-1/TRBV3-2	CASSPRDRPYNEQFF	TGTGCCAGCAGCCCCCGGGACAGGCCTTACAATGAGCAGTTCTTC
.	TRBD2	TRBJ2-7	TRBV3-1/TRBV3-2	CASSPTSGGANEQYF	TGTGCCAGCAGCCCAACTAGCGGGGGTGCCAACGAGCAGTACTTC
.	.	TRBJ1-5	TRBV19	CASSTVANQPQHF	TGTGCCAGTAGTACAGTTGCTAATCAGCCCCAGCATTTT
.	TRBD1	TRBJ2-7	TRBV12-5	CASGLDRGTSYEQYF	TGTGCTAGTGGTTTAGACAGGGGGACCTCCTACGAGCAGTACTTC
.	TRBD1	TRBJ1-4	TRBV19	CASTRPGTGSEKLFF	TGTGCCAGTACCCGACCCGGGACAGGGAGTGAAAAACTGTTTTTT
.	.	TRBJ1-1	TRBV5-1	CASSMTGANTEAFF	TGCGCCAGCAGCATGACAGGCGCGAACACTGAAGCTTTCTTT
once	TRBD2	TRBJ2-1	TRBV7-3	CASSLGGGAFNEQFF	TGTGCCAGCAGCTTAGGCGGGGGGGCCTTCAATGAGCAGTTCTTC
.	TRBD2	TRBJ2-3	TRBV3-1/TRBV3-2	CASSMAGLAGRSTDTQYF	TGTGCCAGCTCAATGGCGGGACTAGCGGGGCGCAGCACAGATACGCAGTATTTT
.	TRBD1	TRBJ1-3	TRBV10-3	CAISEDGQGYGNTIYF	TGTGCCATCAGTGAGGACGGACAGGGGTACGGAAACACCATATATTTT
.	TRBD1	TRBJ1-4	TRBV27	CASTETGFTSRTNEKLFF	TGTGCCAGCACCGAGACAGGGTTTACGAGTAGGACTAATGAAAAACTGTTTTTT
.	.	TRBJ1-2	TRBV27	CASSSLGSPSGGYTF	TGTGCCAGCAGTTCTTTAGGGAGTCCCTCAGGAGGCTACACCTTC
.	.	TRBJ1-1	TRBV6-5	CASRRQASNTEAFF	TGTGCCAGCAGGAGACAGGCTTCGAACACTGAAGCTTTCTTT
.	.	TRBJ2-1	TRBV20-1	CSASDGTLSEQFF	TGCAGTGCTAGTGACGGGACATTGAGTGAGCAGTTCTTC
.	TRBD1	TRBJ2-5	TRBV15	CATSRDGTGQETQYF	TGTGCCACCAGCAGAGATGGGACAGGACAAGAGACCCAGTACTTC
.	.	TRBJ1-5	TRBV7-9	CASSSTGDNQPQHF	TGTGCCAGCAGCTCGACAGGAGATAATCAGCCCCAGCATTTT
.	.	TRBJ1-1	TRBV18	CASSPWMESNTEAFF	TGTGCCAGCTCACCGTGGATGGAGTCGAACACTGAAGCTTTCTTT
.	.	TRBJ2-3	TRBV7-6	CASSTWGNGGASISTDTQYF	TGTGCCAGCAGCACTTGGGGGAATGGGGGGGCATCTATTAGCACAGATACGCAGTATTTT
.	.	TRBJ1-1	TRBV19	CASSIAQGFAEAFF	TGTGCCAGTAGTATAGCCCAGGGATTCGCTGAAGCTTTCTTT
few	TRBD2	TRBJ2-3	TRBV29-1	CSAGTSGNTQYF	TGCAGCGCCGGGACTAGCGGAAATACGCAGTATTTT
few	.	TRBJ2-7	TRBV5-4	CASSAGGQFHEQYF	TGTGCCAGCAGTGCCGGTGGGCAGTTCCACGAGCAGTACTTC
.	TRBD1	TRBJ2-7	TRBV30	CAWSRGDRASEQYF	TGTGCCTGGAGCCGGGGGGACAGGGCCTCCGAGCAGTACTTC
.	.	TRBJ1-1	TRBV9	CASSVASDTEAFF	TGTGCCAGCAGCGTAGCCAGCGACACTGAAGCTTTCTTT
.	.	TRBJ2-7	TRBV10-3	CAISESDSPYEQYF	TGTGCCATCAGTGAGTCGGACAGTCCCTACGAGCAGTACTTC
.	.	TRBJ2-7	TRBV5-1	CASSRQEDYEQYF	TGCGCCAGCAGTCGCCAGGAAGACTACGAGCAGTACTTC
.	.	TRBJ1-1	TRBV6-2/TRBV6-3	CASSPGGWNTEAFF	TGTGCCAGCAGTCCAGGTGGCTGGAACACTGAAGCTTTCTTT
.	TRBD1	TRBJ2-1	TRBV9	CASSFRGTEQFF	TGTGCCAGCAGCTTCAGGGGGACAGAGCAGTTCTTC
many	TRBD1	TRBJ1-2	TRBV18	CASSLGKTGTGAGYTF	TGTGCCAGCTCACTGGGGAAGACAGGGACAGGGGCCGGCTACACCTTC
.	.	TRBJ1-4	TRBV4-1	CASSWRTTNEKLFF	TGCGCCAGCAGCTGGAGAACAACTAATGAAAAACTGTTTTTT
.	TRBD1	TRBJ2-7	TRBV30	CAWSVWTGVSYEQYF	TGTGCCTGGAGTGTATGGACAGGGGTATCCTACGAGCAGTACTTC
.	.	TRBJ2-2	TRBV4-1	CASKWQEDTGELFF	TGCGCCAGCAAGTGGCAAGAGGACACCGGGGAGCTGTTTTTT
.	.	TRBJ2-1	TRBV6-4	CASGQGYDEQFF	TGTGCCAGCGGGCAGGGATACGATGAGCAGTTCTTC